This T cell receptor (beta chain) was captured by sequencing in a study of CD8 T cells in Susac syndrome. Reverse transcription of 0.5 to 1 ug RNA used random hexamers. TCRdb re-derived calls from the immunoSEQ multiplex PCR reads in MiXCR, one entry per CDR3 protein. The table records under 300,000 distinct CDR3 sequences, about 96% of them present only once. V lost 3 bases and J 2 bases, leaving 7 bases between the germline ends. The CDR3 is 14 amino acids. The rearrangement uses TRBV12-3 or TRBV12-4 and TRBJ1-4; TRBD1 might be the D (5 bases). This clonotype originated in a human donor with Susac syndrome. The sequenced sample consisted of CD4+ T cells from PBMCs. The DNA for the CDR3 is TGTGCCAGCAGTTTTCAGGGCACTAATGAAAAACTGTTTTTT. This sequence encodes CASSFQGTNEKLFF.